The 14 T cell receptor beta chains below come from one sample, sequenced in a study of tumor-infiltrating lymphocytes in primary liver carcinoma (TCRdb year 2017). TRIzol reagent was used to extract blood RNA from unsorted whole blood, while the DNeasy Blood & Tissue kit provided the germline DNA. Sequencing took place on an Illumina HiSeq 2500. A constant-region primer and ProtoScript II reverse transcriptase were used to reverse-transcribe TCRbeta-specific cDNA from roughly 0.55 ug total RNA. Construction of the TCRbeta libraries relied on three nested rounds of multiplex PCR, following a slightly modified ARM-PCR procedure. Each of the first two PCR rounds ran for approximately 10 cycles using multiplex TRBV1-TRBV30 forward primers together with a Cbeta reverse primer. TCRdb reran the public reads through fastp at Q25 and MiXCR, keeping productive beta chains. All rows with the same CDR3 protein become a single entry with the most common DNA and genes. The sample data list 330,000 or so distinct CDR3 sequences, and about two thirds of these were observed just once. The ten most abundant clones make up 6.5% of the sample.

Sequencing input: peripheral blood. The receptors here all came from a man aged 35-49 years with primary liver carcinoma and hepatitis B virus infection.

V is TRBV7-9 and J is TRBJ1-1; a weak D match, TRBD1 (6 bases). CDR3 length equals 13 residues. Germline V gives CDR1 SEHNR, CDR2 FQNEAQ (reference sequence). The V end lost 11 bases, the J end lost 0 bases, and 13 bases lay between the germline ends. CDR3 bases: TGTGCCGCGGAGAGGGACATGAACACTGAAGCTTTCTTT. This gives the protein CAAERDMNTEAFF.

Notes on this clonotype: Without the conserved terminal phenylalanine or tryptophan, this CDR3 likely stems from a read error. The V gene is TRBV11-2, the J gene TRBJ2-2; D tentatively reads TRBD1 or TRBD2 (6 bases each). Germline V CDR1 and CDR2: SGHAT, FQNNGV. The CDR3 is 17 residues long. The CDR3 DNA reads as TGTGCCAGCAGCTTAGATGTCGGGGGCCGGAACACAGGGGAGCTGTTTTAT. Protein product: CASSLDVGGRNTGELFY.

A word on this clonotype: One junction end disagrees with the germline gene, perhaps due to a read error. J is TRBJ2-7 and V is TRBV11-2; TRBD2 aligns across 7 bases. Germline values: CDR1 SGHAT, CDR2 FQNNGV. CDR3 size: 15 residues. As DNA, the CDR3 is TGTACCAGAAGCCTGGAGGGACTATACTCCTACGAGCAGTACTTC. Translated: CTRSLEGLYSYEQYF.

With regard to this clonotype: Germline is not matched at one junction end, which may reflect a read error. The rearrangement uses TRBV10-3 and TRBJ2-1; D unresolved. CDR3 size: 12 residues. Germline CDR1 reads ENHRY; CDR2 reads SYGVKD. CDR3 amino acids: CAINEAGQEQFF. DNA for the CDR3: TGTGCCATCAATGAAGCCGGGCAAGAGCAGTTCTTT.

Only one count was recorded for this clonotype. This may be a read error, as it is one base from a much larger clone. The genes are TRBV14 and TRBJ1-6; D possibly corresponds to TRBD1 (6 bases). From germline, CDR1 is SGHDN and CDR2 FVKESK. The CDR3 has 15 residues. This CDR3 is CVSSQTRTVNSPLHF. Written as DNA, the CDR3 is TGTGTCAGCAGCCAAACCCGGACAGTTAATTCACCCCTCCACTTT.

This clonotype was seen only once. A read error may be the cause here, since a much bigger clone is one base away. The chain links TRBV12-3 or TRBV12-4 to TRBJ1-6; maybe TRBD1 (5 bases). The CDR3 totals 14 residues. Trimming took off 7 bases at V and 7 bases at J, with 14 bases between the two ends. For the CDR3, the DNA is TGTGCCAGCACCCCGGGACGGGGGAATTCACCCCTCCACTTT. Translated: CASTPGRGNSPLHF.

As for this clonotype: The junction does not match germline at one end; this may be a read error. V usage is TRBV11-2 and J usage is TRBJ2-7, with 8 positions matching TRBD2. Looked up from germline, CDR1 is SGHAT and CDR2 is FQNNGV. CDR3 length: 14 residues. CDR3 region: CASSSAGGPYEHYF. CDR3 sequence (DNA): TGTGCCAGCAGCTCCGCGGGAGGCCCCTACGAGCACTATTTC.

This clonotype was counted at least ten times. The chain combines TRBV5-5 with TRBJ2-7; 9 nucleotides match TRBD1. The germline CDR1 and CDR2 sequences are SGHKS and YYEKEE (reference sequence). With 4 bases clipped from V and 4 bases from J, the junction kept 15 bases outside the gene matches. This CDR3 region has 17 residues. CDR3 residues: CASSPRQTGTGLYEQYF. In DNA form, the CDR3 reads TGTGCCAGCAGCCCACGTCAGACCGGGACAGGGTTATACGAGCAGTACTTC.

Ten or more counts support this clonotype. The J gene is TRBJ2-7, the V gene TRBV12-3 or TRBV12-4; D is perhaps TRBD1 (6 bases). Trimming pared 8 bases from V and 0 bases from J, leaving 17 bases between. CDR3 size: 15 residues. The CDR3 bases are TGTGCCAGCGGATCCGACAGGTCGAGCTCCTACGAGCAGTACTTC. Translated: CASGSDRSSSYEQYF.

With respect to this clonotype: This may be a read error, as it is one base from a much larger clone. The gene calls are TRBV4-1 and TRBJ2-1; perhaps TRBD2 as D (7 bases). Deletions cut 6 bases from V and 7 bases from J, with 19 bases between. Germline CDR1 MGHRA, CDR2 YSYEKL. The CDR3 totals 15 residues. The CDR3 coding sequence is TGCGCCAGCAGACCTAGGGGGGAGGGGAAGAATGAGCAGTTCTTC. Its protein product is CASRPRGEGKNEQFF.

This clonotype was detected ten times or more. This chain links TRBV29-1 with TRBJ2-1; TRBD2 matches at 14 bases. Per germline, CDR1 SQVTM and CDR2 ANQGSEA. The CDR3 has 14 amino acids. The CDR3 protein is CSVTSGRAYNEQFF. Written as DNA, the CDR3 is TGCAGTGTGACTAGCGGGAGGGCCTACAATGAGCAGTTCTTC.

In regard to this clonotype: This may come from a read error, since a much larger clone is one base off. The chain combines TRBV10-3 with TRBJ2-2, with 8 bases fitting TRBD2. Germline values: CDR1 ENHRY, CDR2 SYGVKD. The V and J ends lost 3 bases and 6 bases, in that order; junction bases with no gene match: 6. This CDR3 has 15 amino acids. The DNA of the CDR3 is TGTGCCATCAGTGACGCCGGGAGGGACGCCGGGGAGCTGTTTTTT. This encodes CAISDAGRDAGELFF.

This clonotype came up a few times. The chain links TRBV12-3 or TRBV12-4 to TRBJ1-1; 12 bases match TRBD1. V gave up 6 bases and J gave up 1 base; unmatched junction bases: 9. This CDR3 region has 17 residues. CDR3 loop: CASRAAGTGGTNTEAFF. For the CDR3, the DNA is TGTGCCAGCAGGGCGGCGGGGACAGGGGGCACGAACACTGAAGCTTTCTTT.

This chain links TRBV7-9 with TRBJ2-1, with 11 bases lining up with TRBD2. Germline CDR1 SEHNR, CDR2 FQNEAQ (reference sequence). The CDR3 has 15 amino acids. V dropped 1 base and J dropped 8; count of bases not matched to a gene: 4. The CDR3 DNA reads as TGTGCCAGCAGCTTAGAGACTAGCGGGACTCATGAGCAGTTCTTC. Encoded protein: CASSLETSGTHEQFF.